This record looks at one TCR beta chain sequence and its context. The antigen is unknown. These data come from a study of post-analysis software for immune sequencing data. About the study: As for disease course, relapsing-remitting, secondary progressive and progressive-relapsing multiple sclerosis were all included.

The CDR3 length is 17 residues. J gave up 2 bases and V 0 bases, and 10 bases lay outside the gene matches. CDR1 is MNHEY, CDR2 SVGAGI, per germline. TCR beta cDNA libraries had unique molecular identifiers. TCRdb processed the PCR reads anew with MiXCR; each CDR3 protein has one entry. Altogether 550,000 to 700,000 distinct CDR3 sequences are present, around 44% being singletons, with the ten largest covering more than 1.5%. Regarding the study as a whole: Analysis by F measure revealed that same-batch samples clustered strongly together. Patients had higher frequencies than controls of about 5 TRBV segments, including TRBV5-6, TRBV5-1 and TRBV20-1.

This TCR came from a girl aged 10-17 years with multiple sclerosis. Sequencing input: blood. The chain combines TRBV6-5 with TRBJ2-7; 7 positions agree with TRBD1. The CDR3 sequence is CASSYSSLYRGPYEQYF. The CDR3 DNA follows: TGTGCCAGCAGTTACTCAAGTCTTTACAGGGGTCCCTACGAGCAGTACTTC.